These 17 T cell receptor beta chains were all obtained from the same sample, sequenced in a study of cytomegalovirus exposure and HLA in healthy donors. The repertoire was sequenced with immunoSEQ multiplex PCR; TCRdb's copy has only in-frame clones and lacks some. The sample consists of 300,000 to 450,000 clones, roughly 89% of them appearing once. The sequencing sample was made of PBMCs. The receptors come from a woman between 18 and 30 years old in good health and CMV-seronegative.

The chain joins TRBV29-1 to TRBJ2-1; 12 bases are a match to TRBD2. Germline CDR1 reads SQVTM; CDR2 reads ANQGSEA. Trimming cost V 6 bases and J 1 base; bases outside gene matches: 7. CDR3 length: 16 amino acids. The CDR3 is CSVLVTSGSSYNEQFF. In DNA, the CDR3 is TGCAGCGTCCTCGTGACTAGCGGGAGTTCCTACAATGAGCAGTTCTTC.

The rearrangement uses TRBV29-1 and TRBJ2-7; 8 nucleotides align to TRBD1. The CDR3 spans 13 residues. Germline CDR1 SQVTM, CDR2 ANQGSEA. Germline trimming cut 7 bases from V and 4 bases from J; bases unmatched to any gene: 9. The CDR3 spells CSAETGDGYEQYF. The CDR3 DNA reads as TGCAGCGCGGAGACAGGGGACGGTTACGAGCAGTACTTC.

This sequence joins TRBV9 and TRBJ2-3, with 13 bases that match TRBD2. Unmatched junction bases numbered 6, after V lost 4 bases and J lost 4 bases. CDR1 and CDR2 from the germline V gene are SGDLS and YYNGEE. CDR3 length equals 16 residues. The CDR3 is CASSPRTSGSSDTQYF. CDR3 coding DNA: TGTGCCAGCAGCCCTCGGACTAGCGGGAGTTCAGATACGCAGTATTTT.

The rearrangement links TRBV9 to TRBJ2-7, with a possible D match to TRBD2 (6 bases). The germline V gene has CDR1 SGDLS and CDR2 YYNGEE. V dropped 2 bases and J dropped 2 bases, with 11 bases sitting between them. The CDR3 runs to 14 residues. The CDR3 reads CASSVASAAYEQYF. DNA for the CDR3: TGTGCCAGCAGCGTGGCTAGCGCAGCCTACGAGCAGTACTTC.

The chain combines TRBV5-1 with TRBJ2-3; weak D call: TRBD2 (5 bases). The CDR3 sequence is 14 residues long. Trimming took 10 bases from V and 4 from J, leaving 19 bases between them. Germline CDR1 reads SGHRS; CDR2 reads YFSETQ. The CDR3 loop reads CASFAGAFADTQYF. The CDR3 DNA reads TGCGCCTCATTCGCGGGTGCGTTTGCAGATACGCAGTATTTT.

The rearrangement links TRBV6-5 to TRBJ1-2; D not certain. V lost 7 bases and J 2 bases, leaving 14 bases between the germline ends. The length of the CDR3 is 14 residues. Germline CDR1 is MNHEY and CDR2 is SVGAGI. CDR3 DNA: TGTGCCAGCAATGAGGGAGGAGAAAACTATGGCTACACCTTC. This encodes CASNEGGENYGYTF.

The V and J genes are TRBV9 and TRBJ2-7; the D gene is possibly TRBD2 (7 bases). Looked up from germline, CDR1 is SGDLS and CDR2 is YYNGEE. This CDR3 spans 13 amino acids. Deletions cut 0 bases from V and 7 bases from J, with 11 bases between. The CDR3 sequence: CASSVAGGREQYF. CDR3 coding DNA: TGTGCCAGCAGCGTAGCGGGGGGCCGAGAGCAGTACTTC.

The rearrangement joins TRBV2 to TRBJ1-4, with 7 bases lining up with TRBD1. Germline-derived CDR1 and CDR2 are SNHLY and FYNNEI. This CDR3 has 12 amino acids. After removal of 8 bases from V and 12 bases from J, the junction contained 9 bases not matched to a gene. CDR3 bases: TGTGCCAGCGGGGGACAGCGTTCCGAACTGTTTTTT. This gives the protein CASGGQRSELFF. The full variable domain, in which reference TRBV2 and TRBJ1-4 provide the parts outside the CDR3, is EPEVTQTPSHQVTQMGQEVILRCVPISNHLYFYWYRQILGQKVEFLVSFYNNEISEKSEIFDDQFSVERPDGSNFTLKIRSTKLEDSAMYFCASGGQRSELFFGSGTQLSVL.

J is TRBJ2-7 and V is TRBV6-5; D uncertain. Trimming stripped 3 bases from V and 2 bases from J, with 14 bases between. The V gene's germline CDR1 is MNHEY and CDR2 SVGAGI. The CDR3 covers 15 residues. CDR3: CASSYDPAGTYEQYF. The DNA for the CDR3 is TGTGCCAGCAGTTATGATCCGGCAGGCACCTACGAGCAGTACTTC.

This clone appeared a single time. The V call is TRBV6-5, the J call TRBJ2-1, with D uncertain. The CDR3 runs 13 residues. The germline V gene has CDR1 MNHEY and CDR2 SVGAGI. V lost 8 bases and J lost 0, with 8 bases in between. Written as DNA, the CDR3 is TGTGCCAGCCGAGTGAGCTCCTACAATGAGCAGTTCTTC. Translating it yields CASRVSSYNEQFF.

V usage is TRBV10-1 and J usage is TRBJ2-1, with 9 bases identical to TRBD1. This CDR3 contains 15 residues. Germline assignment: CDR1 WNHNN and CDR2 SYGVQD (reference sequence). With V trimmed by 3 bases and J by 7 bases, 7 bases remained unmatched. The CDR3 sequence: CASSDGGTGRNEQFF. In DNA form, the CDR3 reads TGCGCCAGCAGTGACGGGGGGACAGGGAGGAATGAGCAGTTCTTC.

Of note for this clone: An end of the junction does not agree with germline; a read error may underlie this. The chain joins TRBV5-1 to TRBJ2-1, with 7 bases matching TRBD2. This CDR3 spans 13 amino acids. Germline CDR1 reads SGHRS; CDR2 reads YFSETQ. The CDR3 coding sequence is TGCGCCAGCCGCTTTGGGGAGGGCCAGGAGCAGTTCTTC. It encodes CASRFGEGQEQFF.

Turning to this clone: At the DNA level, this CDR3 is encoded by other sequences in the same sample as well. V usage is TRBV5-1 and J usage is TRBJ2-7; the D gene is possibly TRBD1 (6 bases). From germline, CDR1 is SGHRS and CDR2 YFSETQ. This CDR3 contains 13 residues. Trimming left V 2 bases short and J 2 bases short, with 8 bases between. CDR3 residues: CASSLRGTYEQYF. The CDR3 bases are TGCGCCAGCAGCTTAAGGGGGACCTACGAGCAGTACTTC.

The chain couples TRBV27 to TRBJ1-2; 7 nucleotides match TRBD1. Looked up from germline, CDR1 is MNHEY and CDR2 is SMNVEV (reference sequence). This CDR3 has 15 residues. Trimming removed 6 bases from V and 6 bases from J; junction bases left unmatched: 13. The CDR3 reads CASSNGPTGFDGYTF. As DNA, the CDR3 is TGTGCCAGCAGCAACGGCCCGACAGGGTTCGATGGCTACACCTTC.

The gene calls are TRBV7-8 and TRBJ2-7; D might be TRBD2 (6 bases). This CDR3 has 16 amino acids. Germline lookup yields CDR1 SGHVS and CDR2 FQNEAQ. The V gene lost 1 base and the J gene lost 1 base, with 14 bases spanning the gap. CDR3 sequence: CASSLDRAGSSYEQYF. CDR3 nucleotides: TGTGCCAGCAGCTTAGATCGGGCCGGGAGTTCCTACGAGCAGTACTTC.

This clone was recorded only once. The gene calls are TRBV7-2 and TRBJ1-4; the D gene is possibly TRBD1 (5 bases). Trimming stripped 0 bases from V and 5 bases from J, with 16 bases between. The germline CDR1 and CDR2 sequences are SGHTA and FQGNSA. This CDR3 is 17 amino acids long. CDR3 sequence (DNA): TGTGCCAGCAGCTTAGCGACGTATTGGCAGGGCAATGAAAAACTGTTTTTT. Translating it yields CASSLATYWQGNEKLFF.

The chain links TRBV28 to TRBJ2-4; TRBD2 matches 14 bases. The V segment lost 4 bases and the J segment 3 bases; nucleotides outside the gene matches: 8. Germline CDR1 MDHEN, CDR2 SYDVKM. This CDR3 has 18 amino acids. CDR3 nucleotides: TGTGCCAGCAGTTCCGGGACTAGCGGGAGTTTGGTCAAAAACATTCAGTACTTC. This sequence encodes CASSSGTSGSLVKNIQYF.